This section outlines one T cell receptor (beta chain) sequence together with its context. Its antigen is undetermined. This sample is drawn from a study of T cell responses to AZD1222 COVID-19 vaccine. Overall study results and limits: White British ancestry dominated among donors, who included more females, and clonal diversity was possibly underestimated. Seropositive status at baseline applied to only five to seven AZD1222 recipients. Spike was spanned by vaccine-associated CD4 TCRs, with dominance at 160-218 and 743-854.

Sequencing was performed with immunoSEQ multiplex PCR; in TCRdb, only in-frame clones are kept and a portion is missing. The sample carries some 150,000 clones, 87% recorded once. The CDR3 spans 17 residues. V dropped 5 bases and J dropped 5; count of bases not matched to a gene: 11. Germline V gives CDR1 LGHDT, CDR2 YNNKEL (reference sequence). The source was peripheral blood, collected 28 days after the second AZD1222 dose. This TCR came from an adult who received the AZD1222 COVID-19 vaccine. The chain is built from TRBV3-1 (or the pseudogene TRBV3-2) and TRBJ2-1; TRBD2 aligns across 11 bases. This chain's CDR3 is CASSYTSGRGPHNEQFF. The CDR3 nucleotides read TGTGCCAGCAGCTATACTAGCGGGAGAGGGCCCCACAATGAGCAGTTCTTC.